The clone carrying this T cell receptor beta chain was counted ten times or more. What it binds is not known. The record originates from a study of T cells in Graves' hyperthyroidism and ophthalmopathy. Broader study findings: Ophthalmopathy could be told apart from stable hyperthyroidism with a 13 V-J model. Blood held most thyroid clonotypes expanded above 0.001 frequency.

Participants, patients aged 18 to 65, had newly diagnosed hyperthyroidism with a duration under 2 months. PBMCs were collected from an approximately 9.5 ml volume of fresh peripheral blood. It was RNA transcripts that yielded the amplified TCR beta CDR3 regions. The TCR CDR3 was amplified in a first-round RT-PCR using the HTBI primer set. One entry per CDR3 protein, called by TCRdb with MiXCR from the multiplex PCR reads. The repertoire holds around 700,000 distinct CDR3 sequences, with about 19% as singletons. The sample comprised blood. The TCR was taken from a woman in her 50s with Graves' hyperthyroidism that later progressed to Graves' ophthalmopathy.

The CDR3, as DNA: TGTGCCAGCAGTAAACCGGGGGGCTACACCTTC. Its translation: CASSKPGGYTF. The chain employs TRBV12-3 or TRBV12-4 and TRBJ1-2; the D is unclear. Trimming stripped 5 bases from V and 8 bases from J, with 9 bases between. The CDR3 spans 11 residues.